This T cell receptor (beta chain) is drawn from a study of T cells expressing NK-cell markers. The overall study: It was sorted CD3+CD56-NKG2C+, CD3+CD56+NKG2C- and CD3+CD56+NKG2C+ T cells that provided the TCR beta repertoires. With respect to HCMV, seven of the eight sequenced donors were seropositive, and one was seronegative.

CDR3 size: 14 residues. Per the germline V gene, CDR1 is MRHNA and CDR2 is SNTAGT. Overall study results and limits: These same clonotypes (in several donors) also led the CD3+CD56-NKG2C+ fraction.

TCRdb re-called the 5' RACE reads, yielding one record per CDR3 amino acid sequence without DNA. The sample holds roughly 180,000 distinct CDR3 sequences. To note about this clonotype: Its antigen is unknown.

The TCR originated in a man aged 18-69 years in good health. The chain joins TRBV6-4 to TRBJ2-3; lacking DNA, the TRBD1 call made by TCRdb goes unchecked. Sample: blood T cells: a sorted CD56 or NKG2C T cell subset, CD4+ or CD8+ T cells, or bulk PBMC T cells (not recorded which). CDR3 sequence reads: CASSANGASDTQYF.